Sequencing of this T cell receptor (beta chain) was carried out in a study of T cell repertoires in cytomegalovirus infection. General study points: Accumulated public TCR beta family frequency recognized individuals carrying CMV together with the relevant HLA. The response measured ex vivo was dominated by TCR beta clonotypes (HLA-C-restricted and CMV-specific).

TCRdb fed the reads into MiXCR, producing one record per CDR3 protein. The sample shows some 400,000 distinct CDR3 sequences, 15% to 20% of them seen only once. Of note for this clonotype: As yet, its antigen is unknown.

J was trimmed by 2 bases and V by 6 bases; bases with no gene match: 6. The CDR3 totals 16 residues. Germline V lookup: CDR1 DFQATT, CDR2 SNEGSKA (reference sequence). The sequencing sample was made of PBMCs. This clonotype originated in a human donor in good health (CMV status not recorded). Some clones in this sample may be carry-over from other donors' samples. This chain joins TRBV20-1 and TRBJ2-3, with 15 nucleotides matching TRBD2. The CDR3 protein is CSAPGLAGGYTDTQYF. DNA of the CDR3: TGCAGTGCCCCAGGACTAGCGGGAGGGTACACAGATACGCAGTATTTT.